These 7 T cell receptor beta chains were sequenced from one sample in a study of blood T cell repertoires in COVID-19. Sequencing used immunoSEQ multiplex PCR; TCRdb keeps in-frame clones, though not all of them. The table shows tens of thousands of clones, with 84% occurring only once. The sequenced sample was peripheral blood. Source of these receptors: a man in his fifties or sixties with active COVID-19.

By proportion, this clone is medium-sized. V usage is TRBV28 and J usage is TRBJ2-2; D remains ambiguous. Germline CDR1 is MDHEN and CDR2 is SYDVKM. Trimming removed 7 bases from V and 2 bases from J, with 5 bases in between. The CDR3 totals 12 residues. This CDR3 is CASTLNTGELFF. For the CDR3, the DNA is TGTGCCAGCACCCTAAACACCGGGGAGCTGTTTTTT.

This chain's CDR3 is CASSVVHSSDGYTF. The CDR3 region has the DNA TGTGCCAGCAGCGTAGTACACAGCTCCGATGGCTACACCTTC. This chain uses TRBV9 with TRBJ1-2; unclear D gene. Germline V lookup: CDR1 SGDLS, CDR2 YYNGEE. The CDR3 runs to 14 residues. The V gene lost 0 bases and the J gene lost 6 bases, with 12 bases spanning the gap.

CDR3 in DNA: TGCGCCAGCGGCCCAGGGTCGGGGAACACTGAAGCTTTCTTT. Its protein is CASGPGSGNTEAFF. The chain has TRBV10-1 and TRBJ1-1, with D possibly matching TRBD1 (5 bases). This CDR3 contains 14 residues. Germline V gives CDR1 WNHNN, CDR2 SYGVQD (reference sequence). The V end lost 8 bases, the J end lost 1 base, and 14 bases lay between the germline ends.

The rearrangement uses TRBV20-1 and TRBJ1-1; D remains unclear. The V gene lost 3 bases and the J gene lost 5 bases, with 13 bases spanning the gap. The CDR3 sequence is 13 residues long. Germline V gene data show CDR1 as DFQATT and CDR2 as SNEGSKA (reference sequence). The DNA of the CDR3 is TGCAGTGCTAGTTCCGCGCCGCGGACTGAAGCTTTCTTT. Its protein is CSASSAPRTEAFF.

The V call is TRBV7-9, the J call TRBJ2-5, with D perhaps matching TRBD1 (7 bases). Looked up from germline, CDR1 is SEHNR and CDR2 is FQNEAQ (reference sequence). The CDR3 covers 15 residues. Trimming stripped 3 bases from V and 5 bases from J, with 16 bases between. The chain's CDR3 is CASSFAGGPGETQYF. CDR3 sequence (DNA): TGTGCCAGCAGCTTTGCAGGGGGGCCCGGGGAGACCCAGTACTTC. Based on the CDR3 plus reference TRBV7-9 and TRBJ2-5, the full variable domain is DTGVSQNPRHKITKRGQNVTFRCDPISEHNRLYWYRQTLGQGPEFLTYFQNEAQLEKSRLLSDRFSAERPKGSFSTLEIQRTEQGDSAMYLCASSFAGGPGETQYFGPGTRLLVL.

V and J are TRBV9 and TRBJ1-2; TRBD1 agrees at 8 bases. Germline CDR1 SGDLS, CDR2 YYNGEE. This CDR3 has 12 residues. The trim removed 3 bases at V and 7 bases at J, leaving 2 bases unmatched. The CDR3 DNA is TGTGCCAGCAGCGAAACAGGGGGTGGCTACACCTTC. As protein: CASSETGGGYTF. The complete variable domain, with remaining parts taken from reference TRBV9 and TRBJ1-2, reads DSGVTQTPKHLITATGQRVTLRCSPRSGDLSVYWYQQSLDQGLQFLIQYYNGEERAKGNILERFSAQQFPDLHSELNLSSLELGDSALYFCASSETGGGYTFGSGTRLTVV.

This chain connects TRBV27 to TRBJ1-6; D unclear. Trimming pared 5 bases from V and 0 bases from J, leaving 11 bases between. The germline V gene encodes CDR1 MNHEY and CDR2 SMNVEV (reference sequence). The CDR3 has 16 residues. In DNA, the CDR3 is TGTGCCAGCAGTCCACGGGGTTACTCCTATAATTCACCCCTCCACTTT. Amino acids: CASSPRGYSYNSPLHF.